This entry lists 14 T cell receptor beta chains sequenced from one sample in a study of spatial heterogeneity in lung cancer. TCRdb re-analysed the 5' RACE reads in MiXCR, keeping a single row per CDR3 protein. The sample includes about 92,000 distinct CDR3 sequences, less than 15% seen only once; the top ten take over 40%. Time point specified: sample taken at primary tumor resection. The sample was PBMCs, taken at surgery. These receptors were obtained from a male donor with early-stage non-small cell lung cancer.

This clonotype was seen a few times. V usage is TRBV12-3 or TRBV12-4 and J usage is TRBJ2-7; perhaps TRBD2 as D (7 bases). The CDR3 is 13 residues long. V was pared by 5 bases and J by 6 bases, with 14 bases between. This CDR3 is CASSPPAGAEQYF. CDR3 nucleotide sequence: TGTGCCAGCAGTCCACCTGCGGGGGCCGAGCAGTACTTC.

The V and J genes are TRBV19 and TRBJ2-7; perhaps D is TRBD1 or TRBD2 (5 bases each). The germline CDR1 and CDR2 sequences are LNHDA and SQIVND (reference sequence). The V end was cut by 8 bases, the J end by 2 bases, with 16 bases between. The CDR3 is 14 residues long. In nucleotides, the CDR3 is TGTGCCAGTGGTCTCGGGACCGACACCTACGAGCAGTACTTC. This codes for CASGLGTDTYEQYF.

V and J are TRBV14 and TRBJ2-3; D is ambiguous. Trimming took 5 bases from V and 5 from J, leaving 8 bases between them. This CDR3 contains 12 residues. The germline V gene encodes CDR1 SGHDN and CDR2 FVKESK. The CDR3 loop is CASSSFRDTQYF. In DNA form, the CDR3 reads TGTGCCAGCAGCTCATTCCGAGATACGCAGTATTTT.

The table lists this clonotype with many counts. The J gene is TRBJ2-3, the V gene TRBV27; a possible D gene is TRBD1 (5 bases). Germline V gene sequence: CDR1 MNHEY, CDR2 SMNVEV (reference sequence). The CDR3 is 14 residues long. The germline V and J ends were trimmed by 4 bases and 2 bases, with 10 bases remaining between them. The CDR3 loop reads CASSWQGFTDTQYF. CDR3 sequence (DNA): TGTGCCAGCAGTTGGCAGGGATTCACAGATACGCAGTATTTT.

This clonotype was observed a handful of times. The chain has TRBV6-2 or TRBV6-3 and TRBJ2-7; D gene uncertain. The V end lost 0 bases, the J end lost 3 bases, and 6 bases lay between the germline ends. The CDR3 consists of 13 residues. Germline-derived CDR1 and CDR2 are MNHEY and SVGEGT. The CDR3 sequence: CASSYSTVYEQYF. CDR3 sequence (DNA): TGTGCCAGCAGTTACTCTACCGTCTACGAGCAGTACTTC.

This clonotype has just a few counts. The chain uses TRBV12-3 or TRBV12-4 and TRBJ2-3; the D call may be TRBD1 or TRBD2 (5 bases each). CDR3 length: 14 residues. V was cut by 6 bases and J by 5 bases, with 15 bases left in between. CDR3 nucleotide sequence: TGTGCCAGCAGGGTGGCCGGGGCGGGAGATACGCAGTATTTT. It encodes CASRVAGAGDTQYF.

The CDR3 DNA follows: TGTGCCTGGTCGGAACAGGACAATGAGCAGTTCTTC. Its protein is CAWSEQDNEQFF. The chain is built from TRBV30 and TRBJ2-1; tentative D call: TRBD1 (5 bases). The CDR3 has 12 residues. The V end was cut by 5 bases, the J end by 5 bases, with 10 bases between. Germline V gene lookup returns CDR1 GTSNPN and CDR2 SVGIG (reference sequence).

This clonotype appeared a few times. The chain recombines TRBV27 with TRBJ2-1, with D maybe TRBD1 (5 bases). V lost 8 bases, J lost 2 bases, and 13 bases lay in between. Germline values: CDR1 MNHEY, CDR2 SMNVEV (reference sequence). The CDR3 covers 14 residues. CDR3 nucleotide sequence: TGTGCCAGCCATGACCAGGGCCCCTACAATGAGCAGTTCTTC. It translates to CASHDQGPYNEQFF.

The genes are TRBV12-3 or TRBV12-4 and TRBJ2-7; D is perhaps TRBD2 (5 bases). The CDR3 has 12 residues. V dropped 5 bases and J dropped 6 bases, with 11 bases sitting between them. Here the CDR3 reads CASSGSLGEQYF. The DNA of the CDR3 is TGTGCCAGCAGTGGGAGCCTGGGCGAGCAGTACTTC.

This clonotype was seen ten or more times. This rearrangement joins TRBV20-1 to TRBJ2-1; 8 positions match TRBD2. V was clipped by 0 bases and J by 7 bases; unmatched bases: 8. The CDR3 spans 15 residues. CDR1 and CDR2 from the germline V gene are DFQATT and SNEGSKA (reference sequence). The CDR3 reads CSARDPGGPGNEQFF. CDR3 coding DNA: TGCAGTGCTAGAGATCCGGGAGGGCCGGGGAATGAGCAGTTCTTC.

This clonotype was counted a few times. The chain combines TRBV27 with TRBJ2-1, with 7 bases aligning to TRBD1. The CDR3 sequence is 14 residues long. Germline-derived CDR1 and CDR2 are MNHEY and SMNVEV (reference sequence). J lost 2 bases, V lost 6 bases, and 4 bases had no gene match. Here the CDR3 reads CASRQTGTYNEQFF. CDR3 in DNA: TGTGCCAGCAGGCAGACAGGGACCTACAATGAGCAGTTCTTC.

The CDR3 here is CSVQAGGKGYTF. CDR3 in DNA: TGCAGCGTTCAAGCAGGGGGCAAAGGCTACACCTTC. This rearrangement joins TRBV29-1 to TRBJ1-2; 8 bases align to TRBD1. J gave up 8 bases and V 5 bases, and 7 bases lay outside the gene matches. Looked up from germline, CDR1 is SQVTM and CDR2 is ANQGSEA. The CDR3 runs 12 residues. Full variable domain (missing parts from reference TRBV29-1 and TRBJ1-2): SAVISQKPSRDICQRGTSLTIQCQVDSQVTMMFWYRQQPGQSLTLIATANQGSEATYESGFVIDKFPISRPNLTFSTLTVSNMSPEDSSIYLCSVQAGGKGYTFGSGTRLTVV.

The rearrangement joins TRBV5-1 to TRBJ1-6, with a tentative D call TRBD1 (5 bases). V dropped 4 bases and J dropped 7 bases, with 15 bases sitting between them. CDR3 length equals 15 residues. The germline CDR1 and CDR2 sequences are SGHRS and YFSETQ. CDR3 region: CASSPGGGENSPLHF. The CDR3 DNA is TGCGCCAGCAGCCCAGGTGGAGGGGAGAATTCACCCCTCCACTTT. The full variable domain, with the rest looked up from reference TRBV5-1 and TRBJ1-6, is KAGVTQTPRYLIKTRGQQVTLSCSPISGHRSVSWYQQTPGQGLQFLFEYFSETQRNKGNFPGRFSGRQFSNSRSEMNVSTLELGDSALYLCASSPGGGENSPLHFGNGTRLTVT.

The CDR3 here is CASSGRTEAFF. Written as DNA, the CDR3 is TGTGCCAGCAGTGGGCGCACTGAAGCTTTCTTT. The chain has TRBV2 and TRBJ1-1; D unresolved. This CDR3 is built from 11 residues. Trimming took off 4 bases at V and 4 bases at J, with 4 bases between the two ends. Germline values: CDR1 SNHLY, CDR2 FYNNEI.